This T cell receptor (beta chain) is drawn from a study of T cells in Graves' hyperthyroidism and ophthalmopathy. Study details: Blood was drawn when the patient was first diagnosed and still untreated.

This clonotype appeared many times. It was uncontrolled infection, other autoimmune disease, pregnancy or lactation that excluded patients. Diagnoses rested on clinical symptoms, serum thyroxine and TRAb, thyroid ultrasound and orbital computed tomography. TCR beta CDR3 region amplification was performed from RNA transcripts. Researchers ran a first-round RT-PCR on the TCR CDR3 using the HTBI primer set. TCRdb fed the multiplex PCR reads into MiXCR, producing one record per CDR3 protein. This table has 600,000 to 700,000 distinct CDR3 sequences, roughly 14% appearing once. V was cut by 7 bases and J by 0 bases, with 12 bases left in between. The CDR3 sequence is 15 residues long. The V gene's germline CDR1 is KGHDR and CDR2 SFDVKD.

The sequenced sample was blood. This chain uses TRBV24-1 with TRBJ1-5; maybe TRBD1 (6 bases). This clonotype was obtained from a middle-aged woman with Graves' ophthalmopathy. DNA for the CDR3: TGTGCCACCAGCGAGGGACACTATAGCAATCAGCCCCAGCATTTT. It yields the protein CATSEGHYSNQPQHF.